Shown below are 23 T cell receptor beta chains from a single sample sequenced in a study of control samples from healthy donors and cancer patients. Generated by immunoSEQ multiplex PCR, the TCRdb table keeps only in-frame clones and is missing some. Among fewer than 85,000 clones, about 95% were seen once, and the ten largest hold over 2.5%. The sequenced sample was blood. Source of these receptors: a woman aged 25-40 years in good health.

J is TRBJ1-5 and V is TRBV30; D may be TRBD1 (5 bases). The length of the CDR3 is 13 residues. The V gene lost 1 base and the J gene lost 7 bases, with 11 bases spanning the gap. Germline CDR1 and CDR2: GTSNPN and SVGIG (reference sequence). CDR3 region: CAWSGQSNQPQHF. The CDR3, as DNA: TGTGCCTGGAGTGGACAGTCGAACCAGCCCCAGCATTTT. The variable domain in full, completed from reference TRBV30 and TRBJ1-5, reads SQTIHQWPATLVQPVGSPLSLECTVEGTSNPNLYWYRQAAGRGLQLLFYSVGIGQISSEVPQNLSASRPQDRQFILSSKKLLLSDSGFYLCAWSGQSNQPQHFGDGTRLSIL.

The chain combines TRBV5-4 with TRBJ1-6, with TRBD1 identical over 7 bases. The CDR3 is made up of 16 amino acids. CDR1 is SGHNT and CDR2 is YYREEE in the germline V gene (reference sequence). The V segment lost 5 bases and the J segment 6 bases; nucleotides outside the gene matches: 11. CDR3 bases: TGTGCCAGCAGGGGGGACAGACAAGATCTTAATTCACCCCTCCACTTT. Translated, it gives CASRGDRQDLNSPLHF.

The J gene is TRBJ1-6, the V gene TRBV21-1. TRBV21-1 is annotated as a pseudogene. The CDR3 has 17 amino acids. As DNA, the CDR3 is TGTGCCAGCAGCAAAGAATGGGGAAGTGTAGGTAATTCACCCCTCCACTTT. It yields the protein CASSKEWGSVGNSPLHF.

The chain couples TRBV24-1 to TRBJ1-2, with 9 bases matching TRBD1. The CDR3 runs to 14 residues. CDR1 is KGHDR and CDR2 is SFDVKD in the germline V gene. V was clipped by 3 bases and J by 5 bases; unmatched bases: 3. In DNA form, the CDR3 reads TGTGCCACCAGTGATCTGGACAGGGGATATGGCTACACCTTC. Protein: CATSDLDRGYGYTF.

The chain couples TRBV5-6 to TRBJ1-4, with D unclear. Germline V gene lookup returns CDR1 SGHDT and CDR2 YYEEEE. This CDR3 contains 15 residues. V was clipped by 4 bases and J by 8 bases, with 18 bases between them. CDR3 residues: CASSVLGGTDEKLFF. The CDR3 DNA follows: TGTGCCAGCAGCGTATTAGGAGGCACGGACGAAAAACTGTTTTTT.

The CDR3 is CASSFTGGLEAFF. The CDR3 bases are TGTGCCAGCAGCTTTACAGGGGGCCTTGAAGCTTTCTTT. The chain carries TRBV27 and TRBJ1-1, with 9 positions matching TRBD1. The CDR3 runs 13 residues. The germline V gene has CDR1 MNHEY and CDR2 SMNVEV (reference sequence). V dropped 6 bases and J dropped 7; count of bases not matched to a gene: 6.

This clone was counted a single time. The chain employs TRBV2 and TRBJ2-2; perhaps TRBD2 as D (5 bases). The CDR3 loop spans 16 amino acids. The germline gives CDR1 SNHLY, CDR2 FYNNEI. V lost 6 bases and J lost 4, with 18 bases in between. The CDR3 region is CASSLQSGFRTGELFF. In DNA, the CDR3 is TGTGCCAGCAGCCTACAAAGCGGATTCCGCACCGGGGAGCTGTTTTTT. The full variable domain, with the rest looked up from reference TRBV2 and TRBJ2-2, is EPEVTQTPSHQVTQMGQEVILRCVPISNHLYFYWYRQILGQKVEFLVSFYNNEISEKSEIFDDQFSVERPDGSNFTLKIRSTKLEDSAMYFCASSLQSGFRTGELFFGEGSRLTVL.

The chain combines TRBV15 with TRBJ2-5, with TRBD2 matching over 8 bases. Trimming took 0 bases from V and 2 from J; bases not matched to a gene: 2. This CDR3 has 15 residues. CDR1 LNHNV and CDR2 YYDKDF come from the germline V gene (reference sequence). CDR3 loop: CATSRDSGGQETQYF. In nucleotides, the CDR3 is TGTGCCACCAGCAGAGATTCGGGGGGGCAAGAGACCCAGTACTTC.

CDR3 nucleotides: TGTGCCACTGCGACTAGCGGAGTCTATACGCAGTATTTT. This encodes CATATSGVYTQYF. This sequence joins TRBV27 and TRBJ2-3, with TRBD2 identical over 9 bases. This CDR3 spans 13 amino acids. Germline CDR1 reads MNHEY; CDR2 reads SMNVEV (reference sequence). The V gene end was trimmed by 10 bases and the J gene end by 7 bases; junction bases not matched to a gene: 9.

V usage is TRBV28 and J usage is TRBJ2-5, with 7 positions matching TRBD1. V trimming: 6 bases; J trimming: 3 bases; junction bases outside the gene matches: 7. The CDR3 totals 14 residues. From germline, CDR1 is MDHEN and CDR2 SYDVKM. CDR3 amino acids: CASSRLTGEETQYF. The CDR3 bases are TGTGCCAGCAGCCGTCTAACAGGGGAAGAGACCCAGTACTTC.

The chain links TRBV9 to TRBJ2-1; no reliable D call. Trimming stripped 0 bases from V and 0 bases from J, with 4 bases between. Germline V lookup: CDR1 SGDLS, CDR2 YYNGEE. The CDR3 totals 14 residues. CDR3 loop: CASSVGISYNEQFF. DNA of the CDR3: TGTGCCAGCAGCGTAGGGATCTCCTACAATGAGCAGTTCTTC. The full variable domain, completed using reference TRBV9 and TRBJ2-1, is DSGVTQTPKHLITATGQRVTLRCSPRSGDLSVYWYQQSLDQGLQFLIQYYNGEERAKGNILERFSAQQFPDLHSELNLSSLELGDSALYFCASSVGISYNEQFFGPGTRLTVL.

V usage is TRBV7-6 and J usage is TRBJ1-4; D is unclear. The CDR3 covers 15 residues. CDR1 is SGHVS and CDR2 is FNYEAQ in the germline V gene. The V gene lost 5 bases and the J gene lost 5 bases, with 15 bases spanning the gap. The CDR3 loop is CASSLQGRRNEKLFF. CDR3 coding DNA: TGTGCCAGCAGCCTACAAGGTCGTCGAAATGAAAAACTGTTTTTT.

This rearrangement joins TRBV6-6 to TRBJ1-1; tentatively, D is TRBD1 (5 bases). Trimming stripped 0 bases from V and 7 bases from J, with 15 bases between. This CDR3 contains 15 residues. Germline V gives CDR1 MNHNY, CDR2 SVGAGI (reference sequence). CDR3 region: CASSYSSMGGLEAFF. The DNA of the CDR3 is TGTGCCAGCAGTTACTCCAGTATGGGGGGTCTTGAAGCTTTCTTT.

The V call is TRBV5-1, the J call TRBJ1-4; 8 nucleotides agree with TRBD1. With 2 bases clipped from V and 8 bases from J, the junction kept 5 bases outside the gene matches. This CDR3 has 14 amino acids. In germline, CDR1 is SGHRS, CDR2 YFSETQ. The CDR3 nucleotides are TGCGCCAGCAGCTTCGACAGGGGAGGGGAAAAACTGTTTTTT. Its protein product is CASSFDRGGEKLFF.

This clone was seen just once. The V gene is TRBV28, the J gene TRBJ1-4; a possible D gene is TRBD1 (6 bases). Germline CDR1 is MDHEN and CDR2 is SYDVKM. The CDR3 extends over 15 amino acids. Trimming removed 5 bases at V and 1 base at J, with 11 bases between. The CDR3 here is CASSLGGITNEKLFF. CDR3 DNA sequence: TGTGCCAGCAGTCTGGGGGGCATAACTAATGAAAAACTGTTTTTT.

In this sample, this clone turned up once. The gene calls are TRBV18 and TRBJ1-1; D ambiguous. Germline V CDR1 and CDR2: KGHSH, LQKENI. There are 12 residues in the CDR3. Between the trimmed V and J ends, which lost 5 bases and 1 base, there was a span of 5 bases. CDR3 in amino acids: CASSSGNTEAFF. For the CDR3, the DNA is TGTGCCAGCTCATCGGGGAACACTGAAGCTTTCTTT.

V is TRBV4-1 and J is TRBJ2-5; perhaps D is TRBD1 or TRBD2 (5 bases each). This CDR3 spans 13 amino acids. The ends were cut back, 0 bases at V and 9 bases at J, with 11 bases in the middle. The germline V gene encodes CDR1 MGHRA and CDR2 YSYEKL. The DNA of the CDR3 is TGCGCCAGCAGCCAAGAGAACCTGGGGGCCCAGTACTTC. It translates to CASSQENLGAQYF.

The chain carries TRBV4-1 and TRBJ2-6; possible D gene TRBD2, 5 bases. Trimming pared 1 base from V and 3 bases from J, leaving 10 bases between. Germline V gives CDR1 MGHRA, CDR2 YSYEKL. This CDR3 region has 16 residues. CDR3 in DNA: TGCGCCAGCAGCCAAGGTCGGGGTTTTGGGGCCAACGTCCTGACTTTC. Translation: CASSQGRGFGANVLTF.

J is TRBJ2-7 and V is TRBV28; the D call may be TRBD1 or TRBD2 (6 bases each). Per the germline V gene, CDR1 is MDHEN and CDR2 is SYDVKM. V shed 2 bases and J shed 4 bases, with 15 bases lying between them. CDR3 length: 15 residues. This CDR3 is CASSLGGSGGYEQYF. DNA of the CDR3: TGTGCCAGCAGTTTAGGGGGCTCCGGGGGATACGAGCAGTACTTC.

This chain links TRBV11-1 with TRBJ1-1; tentatively, D is TRBD1 (6 bases). V lost 5 bases and J 13 bases, leaving 20 bases between the germline ends. Germline V gene data show CDR1 as SGHAT and CDR2 as FQDESV (reference sequence). This CDR3 comprises 13 residues. The CDR3: CASSLTLRDTFFF. The CDR3 DNA reads as TGTGCCAGCAGCCTGACTCTCCGGGACACATTTTTCTTT.

J is TRBJ1-1 and V is TRBV6-5; D is possibly TRBD1 (6 bases). V lost 6 bases and J 2 bases, leaving 10 bases between the germline ends. This CDR3 region has 13 residues. Germline V lookup: CDR1 MNHEY, CDR2 SVGAGI. The CDR3 is CASSGQLNTEAFF. The CDR3 coding sequence is TGTGCCAGCAGCGGACAGCTAAACACTGAAGCTTTCTTT.

The chain links TRBV27 to TRBJ2-2; 13 nucleotides agree with TRBD2. After removal of 10 bases from V and 3 bases from J, the junction contained 14 bases not matched to a gene. Looked up from germline, CDR1 is MNHEY and CDR2 is SMNVEV (reference sequence). CDR3 length: 18 amino acids. This chain's CDR3 is CATRPYTSGGGHTGELFF. DNA for the CDR3: TGTGCCACCAGACCATACACTAGCGGGGGGGGTCACACCGGGGAGCTGTTTTTT.

The gene calls are TRBV6-5 and TRBJ2-2; D unresolved. The germline V gene has CDR1 MNHEY and CDR2 SVGAGI. The V end lost 8 bases, the J end lost 0 bases, and 10 bases lay between the germline ends. This CDR3 has 14 amino acids. The chain's CDR3 is CASGVHANTGELFF. CDR3 bases: TGTGCCAGCGGAGTCCACGCGAACACCGGGGAGCTGTTTTTT.